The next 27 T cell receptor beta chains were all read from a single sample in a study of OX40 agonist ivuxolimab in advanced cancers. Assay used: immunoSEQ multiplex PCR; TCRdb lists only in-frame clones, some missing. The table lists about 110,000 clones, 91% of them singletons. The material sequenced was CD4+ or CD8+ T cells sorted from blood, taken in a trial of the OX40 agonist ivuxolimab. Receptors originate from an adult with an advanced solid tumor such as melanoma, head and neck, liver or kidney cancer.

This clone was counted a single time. CDR3 in amino acids: CASSRGGPDTQYF. The CDR3 nucleotides read TGTGCCAGCAGCCGTGGTGGCCCAGATACGCAGTATTTT. This chain joins TRBV7-9 and TRBJ2-3; the D is unclear. V lost 5 bases and J lost 4, with 10 bases in between. The CDR3 sequence is 13 residues long. CDR1 SEHNR and CDR2 FQNEAQ come from the germline V gene (reference sequence).

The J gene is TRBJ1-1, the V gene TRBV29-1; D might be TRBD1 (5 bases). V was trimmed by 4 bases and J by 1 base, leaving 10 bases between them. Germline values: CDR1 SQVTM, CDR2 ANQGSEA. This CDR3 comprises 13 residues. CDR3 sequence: CSVGGMGNTEAFF. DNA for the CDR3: TGCAGCGTTGGGGGGATGGGGAACACTGAAGCTTTCTTT. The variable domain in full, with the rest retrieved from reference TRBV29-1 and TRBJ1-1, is SAVISQKPSRDICQRGTSLTIQCQVDSQVTMMFWYRQQPGQSLTLIATANQGSEATYESGFVIDKFPISRPNLTFSTLTVSNMSPEDSSIYLCSVGGMGNTEAFFGQGTRLTVV.

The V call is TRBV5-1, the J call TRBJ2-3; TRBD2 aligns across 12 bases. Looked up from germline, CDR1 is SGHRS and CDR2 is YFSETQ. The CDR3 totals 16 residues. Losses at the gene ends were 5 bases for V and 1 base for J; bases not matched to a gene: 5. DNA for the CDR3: TGCGCCAGCAGTTCTGGACTAGCGGGACGCACAGATACGCAGTATTTT. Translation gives CASSSGLAGRTDTQYF.

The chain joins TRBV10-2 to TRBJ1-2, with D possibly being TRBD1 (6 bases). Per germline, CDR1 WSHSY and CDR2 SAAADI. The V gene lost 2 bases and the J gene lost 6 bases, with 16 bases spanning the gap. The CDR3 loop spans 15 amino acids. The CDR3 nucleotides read TGCGCCAGCAGTGAGGCGGCGGACAGACCAGATGGCTACACCTTC. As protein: CASSEAADRPDGYTF.

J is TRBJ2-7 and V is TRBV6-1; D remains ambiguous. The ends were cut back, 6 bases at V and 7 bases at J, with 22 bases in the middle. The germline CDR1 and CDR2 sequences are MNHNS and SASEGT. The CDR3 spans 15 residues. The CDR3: CASRAETQPGREQYF. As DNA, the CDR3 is TGTGCCAGCAGGGCGGAGACTCAACCTGGTAGAGAGCAGTACTTC.

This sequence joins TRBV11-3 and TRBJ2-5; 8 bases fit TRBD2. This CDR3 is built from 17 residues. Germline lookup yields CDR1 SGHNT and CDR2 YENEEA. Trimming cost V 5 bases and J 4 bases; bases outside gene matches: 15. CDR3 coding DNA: TGTGCCAGCAGCCCGGGACTAGGTCTTTCTTTGGGAGAGACCCAGTACTTC. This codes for CASSPGLGLSLGETQYF.

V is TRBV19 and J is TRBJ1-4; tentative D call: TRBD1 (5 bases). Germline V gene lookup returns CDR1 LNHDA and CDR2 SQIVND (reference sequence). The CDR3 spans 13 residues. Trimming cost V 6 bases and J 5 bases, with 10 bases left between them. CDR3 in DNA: TGTGCCAGTAGAACACAGGTGAATGAAAAACTGTTTTTT. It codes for CASRTQVNEKLFF.

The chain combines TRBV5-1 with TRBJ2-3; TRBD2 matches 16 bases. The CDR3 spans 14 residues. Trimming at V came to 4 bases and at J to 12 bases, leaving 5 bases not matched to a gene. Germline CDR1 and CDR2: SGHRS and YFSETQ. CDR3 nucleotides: TGCGCCAGCAGCACGGGACTAGCGGGAGGGAGCCAGTATTTT. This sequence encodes CASSTGLAGGSQYF.

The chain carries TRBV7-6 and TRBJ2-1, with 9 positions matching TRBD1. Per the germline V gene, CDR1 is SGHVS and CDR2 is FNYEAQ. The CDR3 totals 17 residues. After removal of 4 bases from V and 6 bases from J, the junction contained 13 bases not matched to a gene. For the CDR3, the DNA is TGTGCCAGCAGCTCCTCCCCGGGACAGGGAATGGTCAATGAGCAGTTCTTC. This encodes CASSSSPGQGMVNEQFF. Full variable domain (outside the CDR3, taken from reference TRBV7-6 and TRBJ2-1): GAGVSQSPRYKVTKRGQDVALRCDPISGHVSLYWYRQALGQGPEFLTYFNYEAQQDKSGLPNDRFSAERPEGSISTLTIQRTEQRDSAMYRCASSSSPGQGMVNEQFFGPGTRLTVL.

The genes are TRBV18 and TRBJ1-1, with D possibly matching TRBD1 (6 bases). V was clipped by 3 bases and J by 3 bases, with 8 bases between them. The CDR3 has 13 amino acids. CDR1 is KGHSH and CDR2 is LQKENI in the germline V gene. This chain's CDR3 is CASSPGADTEAFF. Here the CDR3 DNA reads TGTGCCAGCTCACCGGGGGCGGACACTGAAGCTTTCTTT.

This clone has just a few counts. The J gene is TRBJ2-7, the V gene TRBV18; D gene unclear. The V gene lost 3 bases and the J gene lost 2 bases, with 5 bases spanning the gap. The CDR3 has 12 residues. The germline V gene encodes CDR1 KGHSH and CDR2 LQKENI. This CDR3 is CASSPEAYEQYF. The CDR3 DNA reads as TGTGCCAGCTCACCTGAGGCCTACGAGCAGTACTTC.

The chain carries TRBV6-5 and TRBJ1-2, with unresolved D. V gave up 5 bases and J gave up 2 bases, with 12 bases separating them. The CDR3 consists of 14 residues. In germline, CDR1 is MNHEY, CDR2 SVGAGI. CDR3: CASSEREWNYGYTF. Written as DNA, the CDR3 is TGTGCCAGCAGTGAACGAGAGTGGAACTATGGCTACACCTTC.

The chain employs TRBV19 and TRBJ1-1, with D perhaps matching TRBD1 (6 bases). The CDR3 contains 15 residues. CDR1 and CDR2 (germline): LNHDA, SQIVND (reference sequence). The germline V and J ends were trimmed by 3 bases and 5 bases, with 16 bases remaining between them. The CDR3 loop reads CASSMNGGEMTEAFF. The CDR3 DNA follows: TGTGCCAGTAGTATGAACGGGGGCGAGATGACTGAAGCTTTCTTT.

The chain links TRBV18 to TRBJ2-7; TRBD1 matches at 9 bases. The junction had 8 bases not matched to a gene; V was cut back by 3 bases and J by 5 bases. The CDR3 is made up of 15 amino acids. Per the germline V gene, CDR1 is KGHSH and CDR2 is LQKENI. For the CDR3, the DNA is TGTGCCAGCTCACCGTTCGGACAGGGGATCGACGAGCAGTACTTC. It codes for CASSPFGQGIDEQYF.

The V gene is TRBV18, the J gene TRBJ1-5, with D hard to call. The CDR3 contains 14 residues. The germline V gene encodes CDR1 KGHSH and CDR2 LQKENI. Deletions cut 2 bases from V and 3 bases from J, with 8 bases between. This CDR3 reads CASSPRQVNQPQHF. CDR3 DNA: TGTGCCAGCTCACCAAGGCAGGTCAATCAGCCCCAGCATTTT.

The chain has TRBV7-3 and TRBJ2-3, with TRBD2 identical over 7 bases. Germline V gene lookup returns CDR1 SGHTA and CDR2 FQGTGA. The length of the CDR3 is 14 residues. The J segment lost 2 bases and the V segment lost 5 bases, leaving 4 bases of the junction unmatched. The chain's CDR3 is CASSPTSATDTQYF. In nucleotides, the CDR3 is TGTGCCAGCAGCCCAACTAGCGCCACAGATACGCAGTATTTT.

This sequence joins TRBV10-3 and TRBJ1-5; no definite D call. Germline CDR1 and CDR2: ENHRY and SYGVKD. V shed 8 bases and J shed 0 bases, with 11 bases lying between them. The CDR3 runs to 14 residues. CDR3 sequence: CAIGSRYSNQPQHF. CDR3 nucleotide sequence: TGTGCCATCGGGTCGAGATATAGCAATCAGCCCCAGCATTTT.

CDR3 in DNA: TGTGCCAGCAGTGAAGGTCAGGGGCTCGGCTACACCTTC. Translating it yields CASSEGQGLGYTF. The genes are TRBV2 and TRBJ1-2; possible D gene TRBD1, 6 bases. Germline CDR1 and CDR2: SNHLY and FYNNEI. V shed 1 base and J shed 8 bases, with 11 bases lying between them. This CDR3 contains 13 residues.

The CDR3 region has the DNA TGTGCCAGCAGCTTAGATTCCAGGGTCACCGGGGAGCTGTTTTTT. Translated: CASSLDSRVTGELFF. This chain uses TRBV7-6 with TRBJ2-2; TRBD1 is a possible D gene (5 bases). The germline gives CDR1 SGHVS, CDR2 FNYEAQ. CDR3 length equals 15 residues. The V end was cut by 1 base, the J end by 4 bases, with 10 bases between.

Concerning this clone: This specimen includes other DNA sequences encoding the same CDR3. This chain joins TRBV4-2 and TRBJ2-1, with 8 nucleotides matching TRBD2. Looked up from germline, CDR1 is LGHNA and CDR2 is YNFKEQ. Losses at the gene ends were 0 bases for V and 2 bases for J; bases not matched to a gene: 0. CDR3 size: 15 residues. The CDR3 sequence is CASSQELAAYNEQFF. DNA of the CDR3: TGTGCCAGCAGCCAAGAACTAGCGGCCTACAATGAGCAGTTCTTC.

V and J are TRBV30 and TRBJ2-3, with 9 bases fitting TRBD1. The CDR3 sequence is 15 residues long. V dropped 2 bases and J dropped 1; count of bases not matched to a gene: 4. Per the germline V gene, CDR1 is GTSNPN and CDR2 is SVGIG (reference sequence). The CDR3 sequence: CAWSPRQGGTDTQYF. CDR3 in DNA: TGTGCCTGGAGTCCTCGACAGGGGGGCACAGATACGCAGTATTTT.

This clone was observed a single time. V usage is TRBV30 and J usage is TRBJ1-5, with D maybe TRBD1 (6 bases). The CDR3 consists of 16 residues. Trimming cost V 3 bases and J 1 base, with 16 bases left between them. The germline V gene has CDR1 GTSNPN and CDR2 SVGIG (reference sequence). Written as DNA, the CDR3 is TGTGCCTGGAGACCCCGGACAGTTGAGAGCAATCAGCCCCAGCATTTT. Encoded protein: CAWRPRTVESNQPQHF.

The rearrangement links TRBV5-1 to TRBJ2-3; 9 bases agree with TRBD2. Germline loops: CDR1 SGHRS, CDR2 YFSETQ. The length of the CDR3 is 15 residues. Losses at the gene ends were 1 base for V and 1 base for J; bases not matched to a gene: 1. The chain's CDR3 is CASSLQRGGTDTQYF. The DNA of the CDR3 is TGCGCCAGCAGCTTGCAGCGGGGGGGCACAGATACGCAGTATTTT.

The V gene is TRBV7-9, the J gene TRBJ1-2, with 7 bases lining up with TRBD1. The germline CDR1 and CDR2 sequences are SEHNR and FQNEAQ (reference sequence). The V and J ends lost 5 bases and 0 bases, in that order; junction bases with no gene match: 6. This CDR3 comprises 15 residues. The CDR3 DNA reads TGTGCCAGCAGCACCGGACAGGCAGCTAACTATGGCTACACCTTC. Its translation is CASSTGQAANYGYTF.

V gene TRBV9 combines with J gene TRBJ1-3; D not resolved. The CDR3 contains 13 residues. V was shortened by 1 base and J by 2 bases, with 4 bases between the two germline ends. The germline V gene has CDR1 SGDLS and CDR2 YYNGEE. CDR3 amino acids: CASSVQTGNTIYF. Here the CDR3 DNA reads TGTGCCAGCAGCGTACAGACTGGAAACACCATATATTTT.

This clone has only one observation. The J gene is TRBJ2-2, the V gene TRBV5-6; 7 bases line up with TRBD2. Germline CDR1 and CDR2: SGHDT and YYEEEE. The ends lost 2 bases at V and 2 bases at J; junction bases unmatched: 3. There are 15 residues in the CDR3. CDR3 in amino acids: CASSFGGINTGELFF. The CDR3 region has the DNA TGTGCCAGCAGCTTCGGGGGGATAAACACCGGGGAGCTGTTTTTT.

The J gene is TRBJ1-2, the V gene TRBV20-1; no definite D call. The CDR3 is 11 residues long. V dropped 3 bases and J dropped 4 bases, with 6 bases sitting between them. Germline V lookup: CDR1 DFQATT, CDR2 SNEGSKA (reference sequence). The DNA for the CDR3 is TGCAGTGCTAGTGGTCGCTATGGCTACACCTTC. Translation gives CSASGRYGYTF.